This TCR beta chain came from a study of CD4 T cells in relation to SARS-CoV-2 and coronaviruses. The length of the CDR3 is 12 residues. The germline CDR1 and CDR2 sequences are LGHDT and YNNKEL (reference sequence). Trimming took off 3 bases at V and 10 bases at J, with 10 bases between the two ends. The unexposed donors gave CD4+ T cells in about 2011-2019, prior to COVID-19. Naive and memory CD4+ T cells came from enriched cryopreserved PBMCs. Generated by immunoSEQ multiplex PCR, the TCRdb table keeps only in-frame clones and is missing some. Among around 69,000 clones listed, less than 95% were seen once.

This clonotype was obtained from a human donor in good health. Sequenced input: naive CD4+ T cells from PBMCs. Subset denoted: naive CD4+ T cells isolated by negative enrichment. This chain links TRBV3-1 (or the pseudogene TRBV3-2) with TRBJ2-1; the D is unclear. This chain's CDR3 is CASSQFSREQFF. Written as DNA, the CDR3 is TGTGCCAGCAGCCAGTTTTCGAGAGAGCAGTTCTTC.